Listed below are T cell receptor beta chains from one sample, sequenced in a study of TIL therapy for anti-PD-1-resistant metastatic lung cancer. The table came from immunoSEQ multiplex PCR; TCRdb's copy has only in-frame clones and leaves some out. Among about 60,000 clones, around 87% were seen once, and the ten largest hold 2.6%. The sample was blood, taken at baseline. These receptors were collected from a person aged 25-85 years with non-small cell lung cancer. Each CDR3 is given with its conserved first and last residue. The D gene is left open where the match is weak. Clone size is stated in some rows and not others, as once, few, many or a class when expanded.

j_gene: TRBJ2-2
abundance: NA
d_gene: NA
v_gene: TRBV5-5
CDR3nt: TGTGCCAGCAGCTTGGCCCCCACCGGGGAGCTGTTTTTT
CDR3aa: CASSLAPTGELFF

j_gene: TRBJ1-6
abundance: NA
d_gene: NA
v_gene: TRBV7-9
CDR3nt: TGTGCCAGCAGCTTATCACTCAATTCACCCCTCCACTTT
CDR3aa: CASSLSLNSPLHF

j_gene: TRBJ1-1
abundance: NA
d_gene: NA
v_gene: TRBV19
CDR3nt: TGTGCCAGTAGCCCGGGGAGAGGGTGGACTGAAGCTTTCTTT
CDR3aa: CASSPGRGWTEAFF

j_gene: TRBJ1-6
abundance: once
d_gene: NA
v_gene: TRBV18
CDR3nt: TGTGCCAGCTCACCGGGACGGGGAGATTCACCCCTCCACTTT
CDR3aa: CASSPGRGDSPLHF

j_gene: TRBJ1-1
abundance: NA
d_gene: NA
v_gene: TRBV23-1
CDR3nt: TGCGCCAGCAGTCAAACGAACATGAACACTGAAGCTTTCTTT
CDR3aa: CASSQTNMNTEAFF

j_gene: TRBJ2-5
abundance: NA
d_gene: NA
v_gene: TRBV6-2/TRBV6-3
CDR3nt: TGTGCCAGCAGCCAGGGAGAGACCCAGTACTTC
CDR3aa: CASSQGETQYF

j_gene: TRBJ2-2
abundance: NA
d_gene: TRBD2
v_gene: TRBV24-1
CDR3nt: TGTGCCACCAGTGATTTCGGGGGGGCCGGGGAGCTGTTTTTT
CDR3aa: CATSDFGGAGELFF

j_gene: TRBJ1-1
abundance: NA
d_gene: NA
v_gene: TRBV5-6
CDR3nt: TGTGCCAGCAGCTGGCAGACGAACACTGAAGCTTTCTTT
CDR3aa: CASSWQTNTEAFF

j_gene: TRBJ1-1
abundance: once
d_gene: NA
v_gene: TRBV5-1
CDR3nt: TGCGCCAGCAGCTTGCAGGAGAACACTGAAGCTTTCTTT
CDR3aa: CASSLQENTEAFF

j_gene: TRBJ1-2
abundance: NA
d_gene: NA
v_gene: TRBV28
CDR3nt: TGTGCCAGCAGTTCGACAGATGCGGGCGGCAGGTACGGCTACACCTTC
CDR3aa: CASSSTDAGGRYGYTF

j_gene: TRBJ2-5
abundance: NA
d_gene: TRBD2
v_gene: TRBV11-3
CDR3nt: TGTGCCAGCAGCTTAGGGGGGACTAGCGGGACGGAGACCCAGTACTTC
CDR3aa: CASSLGGTSGTETQYF

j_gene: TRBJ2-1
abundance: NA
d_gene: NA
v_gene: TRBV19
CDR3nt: TGTGCCAGTACCCCGGACAAGGGCAAAAACAATGAGCAGTTCTTC
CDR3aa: CASTPDKGKNNEQFF

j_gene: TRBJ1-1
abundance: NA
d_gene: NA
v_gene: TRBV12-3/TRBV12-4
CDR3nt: TGTGCCAGCAGTTTGCAGCTGCAGGGTAAGGCTTTCTTT
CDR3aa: CASSLQLQGKAFF

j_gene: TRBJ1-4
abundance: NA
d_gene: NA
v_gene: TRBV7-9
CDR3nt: TGTGCCAGCAGCTCAGGCCAGGGAACTAATGAAAAACTGTTTTTT
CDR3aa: CASSSGQGTNEKLFF

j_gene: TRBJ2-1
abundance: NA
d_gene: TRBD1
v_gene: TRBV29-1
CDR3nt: TGCAGCGTGGAGACAGGGAATGAGCAGTTCTTC
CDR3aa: CSVETGNEQFF

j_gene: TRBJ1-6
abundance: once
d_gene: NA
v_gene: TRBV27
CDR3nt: TGTGCCAGCAGGGGAGGGTTGGGTTCACCCCTCCACTTT
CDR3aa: CASRGGLGSPLHF

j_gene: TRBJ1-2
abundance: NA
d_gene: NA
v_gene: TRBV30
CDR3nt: TGTGCCTGGAGTACCCCGGACTTATATGGCTACACCTTC
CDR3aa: CAWSTPDLYGYTF

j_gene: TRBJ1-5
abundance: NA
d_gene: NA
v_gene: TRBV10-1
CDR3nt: TGCGCCAGCTATCGCCCGGGGACGGCTAGTCAGCCCCAGCATTTT
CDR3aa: CASYRPGTASQPQHF

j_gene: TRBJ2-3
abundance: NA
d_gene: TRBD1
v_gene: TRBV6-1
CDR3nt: TGTGCCAGCAGTGAAAGGGACAGGGGGAACGAGGATACGCAGTATTTT
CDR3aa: CASSERDRGNEDTQYF

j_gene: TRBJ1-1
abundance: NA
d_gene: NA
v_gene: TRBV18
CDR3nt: TGTGCCAGCTCACCCACCGGGACACTGAACACTGAAGCTTTCTTT
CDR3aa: CASSPTGTLNTEAFF

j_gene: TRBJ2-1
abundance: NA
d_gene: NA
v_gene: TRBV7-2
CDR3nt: TGTGCCAGCAGCTTGGGGGGGGCCACTGAGCAGTTCTTC
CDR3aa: CASSLGGATEQFF

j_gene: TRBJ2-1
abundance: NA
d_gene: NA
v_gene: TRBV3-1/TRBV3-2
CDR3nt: TGTGCCAGCAGCCAAGATCGAGAACAGGGTAAGCAGTTCTTC
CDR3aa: CASSQDREQGKQFF

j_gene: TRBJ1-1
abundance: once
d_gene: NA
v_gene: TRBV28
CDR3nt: TGTGCCAGCAGCCCACCTAGGGTGAACACTGAAGCTTTCTTT
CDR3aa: CASSPPRVNTEAFF

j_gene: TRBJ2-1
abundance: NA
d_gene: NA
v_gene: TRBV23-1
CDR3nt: TGCGCCAGCAGTCCGCACTGGGACTTGGGGAACAATGAGCAGTTCTTC
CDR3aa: CASSPHWDLGNNEQFF

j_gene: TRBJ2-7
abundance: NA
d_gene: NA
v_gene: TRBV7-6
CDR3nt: TGTGCCAGCAGCCCCGAGAGGTCCACCTACGAGCAGTACTTC
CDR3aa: CASSPERSTYEQYF

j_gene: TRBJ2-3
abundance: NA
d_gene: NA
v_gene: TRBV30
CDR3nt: TGTGCCTGGAGTGTACAACGTGCTACAGATACGCAGTATTTT
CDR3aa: CAWSVQRATDTQYF

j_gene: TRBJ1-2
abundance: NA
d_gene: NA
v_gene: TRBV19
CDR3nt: TGTGCCAGTAGTATAGATCAGAGGAGGCACCACACCTTC
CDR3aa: CASSIDQRRHHTF

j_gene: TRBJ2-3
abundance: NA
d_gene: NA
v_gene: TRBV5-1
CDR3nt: TGCGCCAGCAGCTTGTTTCGGGGGAGCACAGATACGCAGTATTTT
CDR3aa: CASSLFRGSTDTQYF

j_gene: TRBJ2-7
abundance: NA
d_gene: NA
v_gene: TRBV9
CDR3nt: TGTGCCAGCAGCGTAGGGGGCAGTCCCTCCTACGAGCAGTACTTC
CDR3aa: CASSVGGSPSYEQYF

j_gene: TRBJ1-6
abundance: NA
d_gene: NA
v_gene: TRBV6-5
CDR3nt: TGTGCCAGCAGAAGAAACCGGGTTAGTAATTCACCCCTCCACTTT
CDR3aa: CASRRNRVSNSPLHF

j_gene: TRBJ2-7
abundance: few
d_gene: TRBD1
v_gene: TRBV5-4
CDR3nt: TGTGCCAGCAGCTTCGACCCGGGACAGGGGTACGAGCAGTACTTC
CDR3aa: CASSFDPGQGYEQYF

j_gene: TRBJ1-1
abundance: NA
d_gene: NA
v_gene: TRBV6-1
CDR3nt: TGTGCCAGCAGTGAACAGGGAATCTCTGAAGCTTTCTTT
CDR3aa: CASSEQGISEAFF

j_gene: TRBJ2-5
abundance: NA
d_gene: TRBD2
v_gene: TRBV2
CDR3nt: TGTGCCAGCAGTGAGCTAGCGGGGGCCCAGTACTTC
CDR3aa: CASSELAGAQYF

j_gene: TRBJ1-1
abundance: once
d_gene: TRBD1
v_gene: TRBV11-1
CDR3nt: TGTGCCAGCAGCCGTAGACCAGGGGGGCCTGAAGCTTTCTTT
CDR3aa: CASSRRPGGPEAFF

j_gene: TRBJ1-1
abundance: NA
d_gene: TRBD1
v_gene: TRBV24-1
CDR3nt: TGTGCCACCAGTGATGCCGGGACAGGCGCTGAAGCTTTCTTT
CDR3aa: CATSDAGTGAEAFF

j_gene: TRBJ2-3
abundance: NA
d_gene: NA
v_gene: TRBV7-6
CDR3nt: TGTGCCAGCAGCCCTCGGGCGGACACGTACACAGATACGCAGTATTTT
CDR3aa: CASSPRADTYTDTQYF

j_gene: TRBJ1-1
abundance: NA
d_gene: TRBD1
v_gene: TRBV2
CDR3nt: TGTGCCAGTGGGACAGGCACTGAAGCTTTCTTT
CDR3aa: CASGTGTEAFF

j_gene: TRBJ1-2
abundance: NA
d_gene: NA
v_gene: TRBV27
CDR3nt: TGTGCCAGCAGTTTATCTCTGGCAGGTCTCGATGGCTACACCTTC
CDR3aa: CASSLSLAGLDGYTF

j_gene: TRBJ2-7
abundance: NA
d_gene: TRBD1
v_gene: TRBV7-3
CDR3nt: TGTGCCAGCAGTCCCGGGACAGACTACGAGCAGCACTTC
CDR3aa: CASSPGTDYEQHF

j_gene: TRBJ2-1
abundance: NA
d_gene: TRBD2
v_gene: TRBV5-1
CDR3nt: TGCGCCAGCAGCTTGGGTTCGGGGGGATGGGGTTACAATGAGCAGTTCTTC
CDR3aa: CASSLGSGGWGYNEQFF

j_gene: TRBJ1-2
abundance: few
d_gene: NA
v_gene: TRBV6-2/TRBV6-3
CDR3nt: TGTGCCAGCAGTTATAAAGTACAGAACAGGGTGGGCTATGGCTACACCTTC
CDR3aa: CASSYKVQNRVGYGYTF

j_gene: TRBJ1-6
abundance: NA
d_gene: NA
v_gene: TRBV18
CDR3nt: TGTGCCAGCTCACCACAGGGGGTCTATAATTCACCCCTCCACTTT
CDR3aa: CASSPQGVYNSPLHF

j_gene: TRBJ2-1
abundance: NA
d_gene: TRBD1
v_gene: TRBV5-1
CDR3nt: TGCGCCAGCAGCCGAGGGACAGGGAGTAACGGTGAGCAGTTCTTC
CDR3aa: CASSRGTGSNGEQFF

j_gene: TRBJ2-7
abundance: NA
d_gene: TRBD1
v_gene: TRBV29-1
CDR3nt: TGCAGCGTTATACAGGGGGGAACCTACGAGCAGTACTTC
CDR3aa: CSVIQGGTYEQYF

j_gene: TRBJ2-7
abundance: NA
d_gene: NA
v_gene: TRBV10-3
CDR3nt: TGCGCCATCGGGGCGGCGGATAAAGAGCAGTACTTC
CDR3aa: CAIGAADKEQYF

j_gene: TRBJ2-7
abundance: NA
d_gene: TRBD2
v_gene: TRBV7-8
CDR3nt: TGTGCCAGCAGCTTACTAAGCGGGACCACCTACGAGCAGTACTTC
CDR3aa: CASSLLSGTTYEQYF

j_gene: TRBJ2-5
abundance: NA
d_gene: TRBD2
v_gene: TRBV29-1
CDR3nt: TGCAGCGTTGTGATGCGTGTGGCTAGCGGGAGCTTTACCCAAGAGACCCAGTACTTC
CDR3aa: CSVVMRVASGSFTQETQYF

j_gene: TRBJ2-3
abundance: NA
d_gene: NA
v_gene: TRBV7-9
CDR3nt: TGTGCCAGCAGCGAAGGGGATACGCAGTATTTT
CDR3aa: CASSEGDTQYF

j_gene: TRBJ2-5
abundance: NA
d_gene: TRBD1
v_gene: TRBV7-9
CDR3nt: TGTGCCAGCGGGTTCCGGGAACAGGGGAAAGAGACCCAGTACTTC
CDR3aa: CASGFREQGKETQYF